This is a list of T cell receptor beta chains from one sample in a study of T-cell reconstitution after alpha-beta-depleted transplantation in children. TCRdb processed the PCR reads anew with MiXCR; each CDR3 protein has one entry. The sample records 500,000 to 600,000 distinct CDR3 sequences, around 19% being singletons. This sample comprised PBMCs from the stem cell graft donor, obtained from the stem cell graft. The receptor set was obtained from a human donor who donated a stem cell graft to a child with acute lymphoblastic leukemia. Each CDR3 is given with its conserved first and last residue. A D gene is named only where the DNA matches it firmly. A clone size is listed for some rows: how often the clone was seen (once, few, many), or a class if it is expanded.

clone size	V gene	D gene	J gene	CDR3 DNA	CDR3 protein
few	TRBV19	TRBD2	TRBJ2-1	TGTGCCAGTAGTATAAGCGGGAGAAGCAATGAGCAGTTCTTC	CASSISGRSNEQFF
-	TRBV25-1	-	TRBJ2-5	TGTGCCAGCAGTGAATCTGGTAGCACCACCATTCACCAAGAGACCCAGTACTTC	CASSESGSTTIHQETQYF
few	TRBV15	-	TRBJ1-1	TGTGCCACCAGGCTGAACACTGAAGCTTTCTTT	CATRLNTEAFF
-	TRBV29-1	-	TRBJ2-7	TGCAGCGTTGAAGATCTTGCGGTCGGGCAGTACTTC	CSVEDLAVGQYF
-	TRBV20-1	TRBD2	TRBJ2-1	TGCAGTGCTTACTCCGGGACTAGTTTATACAATGAGCAGTTCTTC	CSAYSGTSLYNEQFF
-	TRBV12-3/TRBV12-4	TRBD1	TRBJ2-1	TGTGCCAGCAGGGGACCGGGACAGGGGAACTACAATGAGCAGTTCTTC	CASRGPGQGNYNEQFF
many	TRBV5-1	-	TRBJ2-7	TGCGCCAGCAGCTTGTATGGCTACGAGCAGTACTTC	CASSLYGYEQYF
-	TRBV20-1	TRBD2	TRBJ2-1	TGCAGTGCTGGACTAGCGGGAGACCACAATGAGCAGTTCTTC	CSAGLAGDHNEQFF
few	TRBV20-1	TRBD1	TRBJ1-2	TGCAGTGCTACCCCGGGACAGCAAAACTATGGCTACACCTTC	CSATPGQQNYGYTF
-	TRBV27	-	TRBJ2-5	TGTGCCAGCAGTGCATACCAACAAGAGACCCAGTACTTC	CASSAYQQETQYF
-	TRBV5-1	-	TRBJ2-1	TGCGCCAGCAGGAGGGGTGAGGCTGGGAGAGGATGGGAGGATGAGCAGTTCTTC	CASRRGEAGRGWEDEQFF
-	TRBV20-1	-	TRBJ2-1	TGCAGTGCACGTGTAGCGAGAGGACTAAATGAGCAGTTCTTC	CSARVARGLNEQFF
few	TRBV25-1	-	TRBJ1-6	TGTGCCAGCAGTGAACTAAGGGTGGGTAATTCACCCCTCCACTTT	CASSELRVGNSPLHF
few	TRBV7-8	TRBD2	TRBJ2-2	TGTGCCAGCAGCTTTAATTGGCTAGCGGGAGCGGGGACCGGGGAGCTGTTTTTT	CASSFNWLAGAGTGELFF
few	TRBV27	-	TRBJ1-6	TGTGCCAGCAGTTCCGAGGGGGACTACTATAATTCACCCCTCCACTTT	CASSSEGDYYNSPLHF
few	TRBV6-1	-	TRBJ1-6	TGTGCCAGCAGTGAAGGGCAGGGGTTTGGTAATTCACCCCTCCACTTT	CASSEGQGFGNSPLHF
-	TRBV6-5	-	TRBJ2-7	TGTGCCAGCAGTTACTCATTCAGGGACTCCTACGAGCAGTACTTC	CASSYSFRDSYEQYF
-	TRBV27	TRBD2	TRBJ2-1	TGTGCCAGCAGTTTCGACGGCACGGGGGGTGAGCAGTTCTTC	CASSFDGTGGEQFF
few	TRBV7-9	-	TRBJ2-1	TGTGCCAGCACAGTCTATCTAGGTCAGAGCTCCTACAATGAGCAGTTCTTC	CASTVYLGQSSYNEQFF
few	TRBV5-1	-	TRBJ1-6	TGCGCCAGCAGCTTTCAAATGGCCCTAAATTCACCCCTCCACTTT	CASSFQMALNSPLHF
few	TRBV5-1	-	TRBJ2-7	TGCGCCAGCAGCTTGGGAGAGACCGTGCCCTACGAGCAGTACTTC	CASSLGETVPYEQYF
-	TRBV11-1	-	TRBJ2-1	TGTGCCAGCAGCTCCCGGTTAGGACCCTACAATGAGCAGTTCTTC	CASSSRLGPYNEQFF
few	TRBV5-4	-	TRBJ2-2	TGTGCCAGCAGCTTGCTCAGTCTCGCGGGTCGGACCGGGGAGCTGTTTTTT	CASSLLSLAGRTGELFF
few	TRBV6-2/TRBV6-3	-	TRBJ1-1	TGTGCCAGCAGATGGGTGACAGGACATTCTGAAGCTTTCTTT	CASRWVTGHSEAFF
few	TRBV25-1	-	TRBJ1-2	TGTGCCAGCAGTGTCTGGGACAAGGCTGGCTACACCTTC	CASSVWDKAGYTF
few	TRBV21-1	-	TRBJ1-1	TGTGCCAGCAGCAAAGCCAGGGGAGTGAACACTGAAGCTTTCTTT	CASSKARGVNTEAFF
few	TRBV7-3	-	TRBJ2-3	TGTGCCAGCAGCTTAAGGGGACCGGGACTCGTACTCGATACGCAGTATTTT	CASSLRGPGLVLDTQYF
-	TRBV20-1	TRBD1	TRBJ2-7	TGCAGTGGAGGGAAGGCGACAGGGTACGAGCAGTACTTC	CSGGKATGYEQYF
-	TRBV15	-	TRBJ1-1	TGTGCCACCAGCAGAGTTCCAGTCACTGAAGCTTTCTTT	CATSRVPVTEAFF
-	TRBV4-2	-	TRBJ2-5	TGTGCCAGCAGCCAAGACACTCAAGAGACCCAGTACTTC	CASSQDTQETQYF
-	TRBV4-1	-	TRBJ2-7	TGCGCCAGCAGCCAAGGGACGGGGTCCGTTTACGAGCAGTACTTC	CASSQGTGSVYEQYF
-	TRBV9	TRBD1	TRBJ2-7	TGTGCCAGCAGCCCCCGGGACAGAACCTACGAGCAGTACTTC	CASSPRDRTYEQYF
few	TRBV4-1	-	TRBJ1-2	TGCGCCAGCAGCCAAGTTGGTAACAGGGCGATCGGCTACACCTTC	CASSQVGNRAIGYTF
-	TRBV12-3/TRBV12-4	TRBD1	TRBJ2-2	TGTGCCAGCAGTCCCAGGACAGGGCCGACCGGGGAGCTGTTTTTT	CASSPRTGPTGELFF
few	TRBV7-3	TRBD2	TRBJ2-7	TGTGCCAGCAGCTTAACGGGACTAGCGGACTTACTCTCCTACGAGCAGTACTTC	CASSLTGLADLLSYEQYF
few	TRBV6-5	-	TRBJ2-2	TGTGCCAGCAGCCCAGCACAAGGGGAGCTGTTTTTT	CASSPAQGELFF
-	TRBV5-1	TRBD1	TRBJ1-2	TGCGCCAGCAGCCCGCGGGACAGGGTCGGCTACACCTTC	CASSPRDRVGYTF
few	TRBV7-9	-	TRBJ2-1	TGTGCCAGCAGCTTGGCTGCGGGACTGGAGCAGTTCTTC	CASSLAAGLEQFF
-	TRBV5-1	TRBD2	TRBJ2-5	TGCGCCAGCAGCTTGGATAGGGCGGGAGTGGTGACCCAGTACTTC	CASSLDRAGVVTQYF
-	TRBV7-3	TRBD1	TRBJ1-5	TGTGCCAGCAGCTTATCCTCTGGAGCGATGGCAGGGGGAGGGCAGCCCCAGCATTTT	CASSLSSGAMAGGGQPQHF
-	TRBV2	TRBD1	TRBJ1-4	TGTGCCACCCGACAGGGTCAAAATGAAAAACTGTTTTTT	CATRQGQNEKLFF
few	TRBV7-6	TRBD1	TRBJ1-4	TGTGCCAGCAGCTTAAGACTCAGGGGGCGGACAAGGACTAATGAAAAACTGTTTTTT	CASSLRLRGRTRTNEKLFF
-	TRBV5-1	TRBD1	TRBJ2-7	TGCGCCAGCAGCGCGGACAGGGGAAGGATCCACGAGCAGTACTTC	CASSADRGRIHEQYF
few	TRBV27	-	TRBJ2-1	TGTGCCAGCGCCCCAGGGGAGTCGGCCTACGAGCAGTTCTTC	CASAPGESAYEQFF
few	TRBV11-2	TRBD2	TRBJ2-4	TGTGCCAGCAGCTTACTAGCGGGAGACATTCAGTACTTC	CASSLLAGDIQYF
-	TRBV27	-	TRBJ2-1	TGTGCCAGCAGTAGAAGGGAAGAGCAGTTCTTC	CASSRREEQFF
-	TRBV18	-	TRBJ1-5	TGTGCCAGCTCACCGAACGGAGATCAGCCCCAGCATTTT	CASSPNGDQPQHF
-	TRBV4-1	-	TRBJ2-1	TGCGCCAGCAGCCAAGACGGAGACTCCTACAATGAGCAGTTCTTC	CASSQDGDSYNEQFF
-	TRBV7-8	-	TRBJ2-1	TGTGCCAGCAGCTTAGCTGTTAGCGGAGAGTACAATGAGCAGTTCTTC	CASSLAVSGEYNEQFF
-	TRBV3-1	TRBD2	TRBJ2-3	TGTGCCAGCAGCCCAGGGACTAGCGGGAGTCAAGATACGCAGTATTTT	CASSPGTSGSQDTQYF
few	TRBV12-3/TRBV12-4	-	TRBJ1-2	TGTGCCAGCAGGGGATACTTGGGGGCCTATGGCTACACCTTC	CASRGYLGAYGYTF
many	TRBV5-1	TRBD2	TRBJ2-7	TGCGCCAGCAGCTTTCCGACTAGCGGGAAAACTTACGAGCAGTACTTC	CASSFPTSGKTYEQYF
few	TRBV27	TRBD1	TRBJ2-7	TGTGCCAGCAGCCCTGACCCGACAGGGGACTACGAGCAGTACTTC	CASSPDPTGDYEQYF
-	TRBV11-3	-	TRBJ1-5	TGTGCCAGCAGCTTAGGCGGATGGGTCTTAAGCAATCAGCCCCAGCATTTT	CASSLGGWVLSNQPQHF
-	TRBV4-1	-	TRBJ1-5	TGCGCCAGCAGCCAAGAGGAGGGCCTTCAGCCCCAGCATTTT	CASSQEEGLQPQHF
-	TRBV29-1	-	TRBJ2-3	TGCAGCGTTGAAGGGGGGCGGCCTAGCACAGATACGCAGTATTTT	CSVEGGRPSTDTQYF
-	TRBV11-1	TRBD1	TRBJ2-7	TGTGCCAGCAGCGGACAGGTTTCCTACGAGCAGTACTTC	CASSGQVSYEQYF
few	TRBV6-5	-	TRBJ2-2	TGTGCCAGCAGTTACTCCAGGGTCACCGGGGAGCTGTTTTTT	CASSYSRVTGELFF
few	TRBV6-5	-	TRBJ2-1	TGTGCCAGCAGTTACGAGGGACTTAATGAGCAGTTCTTC	CASSYEGLNEQFF